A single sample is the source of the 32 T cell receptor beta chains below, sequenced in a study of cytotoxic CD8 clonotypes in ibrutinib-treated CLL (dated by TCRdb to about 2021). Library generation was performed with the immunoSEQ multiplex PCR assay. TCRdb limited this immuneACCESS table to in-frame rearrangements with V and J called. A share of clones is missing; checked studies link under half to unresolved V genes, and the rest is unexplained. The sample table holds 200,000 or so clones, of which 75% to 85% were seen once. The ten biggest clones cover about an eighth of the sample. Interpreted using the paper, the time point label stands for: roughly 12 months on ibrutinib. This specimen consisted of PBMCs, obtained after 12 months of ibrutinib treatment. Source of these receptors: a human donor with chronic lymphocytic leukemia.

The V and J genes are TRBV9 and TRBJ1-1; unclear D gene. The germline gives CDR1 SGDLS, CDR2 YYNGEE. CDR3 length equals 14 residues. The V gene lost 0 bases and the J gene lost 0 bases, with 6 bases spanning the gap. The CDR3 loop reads CASSVAEVNTEAFF. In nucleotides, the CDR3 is TGTGCCAGCAGCGTAGCTGAGGTGAACACTGAAGCTTTCTTT.

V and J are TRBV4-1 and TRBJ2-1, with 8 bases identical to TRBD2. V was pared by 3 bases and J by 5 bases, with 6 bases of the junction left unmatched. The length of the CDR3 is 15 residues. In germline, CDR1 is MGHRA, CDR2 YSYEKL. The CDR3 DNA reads TGCGCCAGCAGCCAGGCCCAGCGGGGGAACAATGAGCAGTTCTTC. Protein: CASSQAQRGNNEQFF.

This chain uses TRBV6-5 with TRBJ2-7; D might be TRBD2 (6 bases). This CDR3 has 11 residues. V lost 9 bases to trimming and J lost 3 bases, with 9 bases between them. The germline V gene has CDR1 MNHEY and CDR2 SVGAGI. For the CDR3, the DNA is TGTGCCAGTACGGGGGTCTACGAGCAGTACTTC. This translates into CASTGVYEQYF.

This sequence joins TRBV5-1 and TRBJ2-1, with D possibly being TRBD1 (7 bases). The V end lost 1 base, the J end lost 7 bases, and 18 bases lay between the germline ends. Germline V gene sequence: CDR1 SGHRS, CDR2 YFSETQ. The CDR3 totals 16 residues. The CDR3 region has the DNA TGCGCCAGCAGCTTGATTGGGACAGCTGGAGGGAATGAGCAGTTCTTC. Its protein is CASSLIGTAGGNEQFF.

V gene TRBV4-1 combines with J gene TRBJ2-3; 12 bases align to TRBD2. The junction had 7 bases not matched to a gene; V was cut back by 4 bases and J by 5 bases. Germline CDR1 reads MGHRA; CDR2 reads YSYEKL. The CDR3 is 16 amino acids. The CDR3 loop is CASSPLTSGGRDTQYF. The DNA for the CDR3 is TGCGCCAGCAGCCCCCTGACTAGCGGGGGCCGAGATACGCAGTATTTT.

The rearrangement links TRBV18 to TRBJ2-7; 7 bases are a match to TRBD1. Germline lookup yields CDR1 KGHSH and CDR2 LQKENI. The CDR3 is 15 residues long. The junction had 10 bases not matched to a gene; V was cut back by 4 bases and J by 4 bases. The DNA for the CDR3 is TGTGCCAGCTCACACCGAACGGGACAGATATACGAGCAGTACTTC. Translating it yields CASSHRTGQIYEQYF.

The CDR3 coding sequence is TGTGCCAGCAGCCAGACCGGGACTAGGGGCACAGATACGCAGTATTTT. Translated, it gives CASSQTGTRGTDTQYF. The V call is TRBV4-2, the J call TRBJ2-3; 8 bases are shared with TRBD2. V was clipped by 3 bases and J by 1 base; unmatched bases: 6. In germline, CDR1 is LGHNA, CDR2 YNFKEQ. CDR3 length equals 16 residues.

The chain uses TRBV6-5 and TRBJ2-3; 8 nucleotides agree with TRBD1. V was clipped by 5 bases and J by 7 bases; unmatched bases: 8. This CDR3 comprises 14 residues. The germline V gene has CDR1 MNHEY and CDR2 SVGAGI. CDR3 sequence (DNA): TGTGCCAGCAGTCCGGGACAGGTGGGCTATACGCAGTATTTT. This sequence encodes CASSPGQVGYTQYF.

CDR3 sequence reads: CAISDGVAGLYNEQFF. The CDR3, as DNA: TGTGCCATCAGTGATGGAGTAGCGGGCCTCTACAATGAGCAGTTCTTC. The chain combines TRBV10-3 with TRBJ2-1; TRBD2 matches at 7 bases. CDR1 ENHRY and CDR2 SYGVKD come from the germline V gene. Unmatched junction bases numbered 8, after V lost 3 bases and J lost 3 bases. This CDR3 contains 16 residues.

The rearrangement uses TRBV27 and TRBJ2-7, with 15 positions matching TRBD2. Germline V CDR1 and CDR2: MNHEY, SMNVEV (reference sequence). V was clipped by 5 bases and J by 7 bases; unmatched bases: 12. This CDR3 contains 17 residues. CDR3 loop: CASSTGLAGGPGGEQYF. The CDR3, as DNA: TGTGCCAGCAGTACCGGACTAGCGGGGGGGCCAGGTGGTGAGCAGTACTTC.

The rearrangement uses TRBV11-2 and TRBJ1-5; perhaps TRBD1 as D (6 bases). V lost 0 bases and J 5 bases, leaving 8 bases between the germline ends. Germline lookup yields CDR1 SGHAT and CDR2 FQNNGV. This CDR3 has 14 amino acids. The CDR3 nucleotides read TGTGCCAGCAGCTTAGACAGGGGAGATCAGCCCCAGCATTTT. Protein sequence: CASSLDRGDQPQHF.

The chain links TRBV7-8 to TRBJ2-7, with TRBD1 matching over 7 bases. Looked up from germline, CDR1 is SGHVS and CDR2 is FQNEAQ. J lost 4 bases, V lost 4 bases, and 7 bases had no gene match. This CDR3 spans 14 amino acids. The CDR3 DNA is TGTGCCAGCAGCTCCACCCGACAGGGTTACGAGCAGTACTTC. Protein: CASSSTRQGYEQYF.

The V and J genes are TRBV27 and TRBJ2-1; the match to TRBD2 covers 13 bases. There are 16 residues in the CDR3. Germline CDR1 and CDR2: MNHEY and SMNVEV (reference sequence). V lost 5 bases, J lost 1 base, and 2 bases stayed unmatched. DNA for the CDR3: TGTGCCAGCAGTAAGACTAGCGGGAGGTCCTACAATGAGCAGTTCTTC. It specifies CASSKTSGRSYNEQFF.

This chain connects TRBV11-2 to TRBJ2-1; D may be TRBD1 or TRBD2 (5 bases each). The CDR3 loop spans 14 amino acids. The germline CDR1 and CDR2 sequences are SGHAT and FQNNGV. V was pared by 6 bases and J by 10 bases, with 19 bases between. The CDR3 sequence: CASRGTLQKEEQFF. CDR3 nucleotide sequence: TGTGCCAGCAGAGGGACCCTCCAAAAGGAGGAGCAGTTCTTC.

Here the CDR3 reads CASSVAVSPLNTGELFF. The DNA of the CDR3 is TGTGCCAGCAGCGTAGCCGTCAGCCCCTTGAACACCGGGGAGCTGTTTTTT. This rearrangement joins TRBV9 to TRBJ2-2, with D unresolved. Trimming stripped 0 bases from V and 1 base from J, with 13 bases between. CDR1 and CDR2 from the germline V gene are SGDLS and YYNGEE. This CDR3 is 17 amino acids long.

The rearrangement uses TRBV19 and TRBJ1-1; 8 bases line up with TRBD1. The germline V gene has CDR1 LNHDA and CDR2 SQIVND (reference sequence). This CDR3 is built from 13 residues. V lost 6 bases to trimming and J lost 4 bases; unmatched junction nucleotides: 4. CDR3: CASRLTGGTEAFF. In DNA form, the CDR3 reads TGTGCCAGTAGGCTAACAGGGGGCACTGAAGCTTTCTTT.

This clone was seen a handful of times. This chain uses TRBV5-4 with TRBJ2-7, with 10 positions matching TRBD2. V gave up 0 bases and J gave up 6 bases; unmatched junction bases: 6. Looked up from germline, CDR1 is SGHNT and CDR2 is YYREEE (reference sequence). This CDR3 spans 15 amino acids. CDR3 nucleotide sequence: TGTGCCAGCAGCTTGGCGGCTAGCGGGAGATCCGAGCAGTACTTC. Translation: CASSLAASGRSEQYF. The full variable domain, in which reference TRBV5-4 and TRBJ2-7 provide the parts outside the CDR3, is ETGVTQSPTHLIKTRGQQVTLRCSSQSGHNTVSWYQQALGQGPQFIFQYYREEENGRGNFPPRFSGLQFPNYSSELNVNALELDDSALYLCASSLAASGRSEQYFGPGTRLTVT.

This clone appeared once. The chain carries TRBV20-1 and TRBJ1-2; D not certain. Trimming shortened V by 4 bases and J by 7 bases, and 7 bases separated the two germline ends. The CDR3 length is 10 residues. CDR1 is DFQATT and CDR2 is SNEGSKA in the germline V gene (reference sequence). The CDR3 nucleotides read TGCAGTGCTATCGATGCTGGCTACACCTTC. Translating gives CSAIDAGYTF.

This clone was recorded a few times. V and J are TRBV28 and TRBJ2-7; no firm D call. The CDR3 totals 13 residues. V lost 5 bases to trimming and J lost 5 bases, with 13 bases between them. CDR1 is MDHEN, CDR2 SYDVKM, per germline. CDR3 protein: CASSPTWANEQYF. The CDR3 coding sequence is TGTGCCAGCAGTCCAACCTGGGCCAACGAGCAGTACTTC.

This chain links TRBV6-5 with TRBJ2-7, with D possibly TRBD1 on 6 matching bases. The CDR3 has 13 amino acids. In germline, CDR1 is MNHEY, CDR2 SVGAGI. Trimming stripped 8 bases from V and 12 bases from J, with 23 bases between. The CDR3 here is CASVYRDGLRRYF. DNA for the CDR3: TGTGCCAGCGTCTACAGGGACGGGCTCAGGCGGTACTTC.

The CDR3 nucleotides are TGTGCCAGTACCATGGAGGGGGATGGCTACACCTTC. This codes for CASTMEGDGYTF. The chain links TRBV19 to TRBJ1-2; D might be TRBD1 (6 bases). Germline values: CDR1 LNHDA, CDR2 SQIVND (reference sequence). CDR3 length: 12 amino acids. The V and J ends lost 7 bases and 6 bases respectively, with 12 bases between them.

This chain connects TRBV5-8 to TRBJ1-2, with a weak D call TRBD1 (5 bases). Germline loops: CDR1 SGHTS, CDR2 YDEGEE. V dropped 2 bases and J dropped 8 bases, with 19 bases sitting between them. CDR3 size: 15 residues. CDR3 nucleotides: TGTGCCAGCAGCTTATCGGGACCCCTGGCTCTCGGCTACACCTTC. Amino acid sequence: CASSLSGPLALGYTF.

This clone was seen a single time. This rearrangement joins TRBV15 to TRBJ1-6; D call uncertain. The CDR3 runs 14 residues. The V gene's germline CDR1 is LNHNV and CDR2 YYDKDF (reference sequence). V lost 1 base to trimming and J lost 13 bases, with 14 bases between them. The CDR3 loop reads CATSRGGGSAPLHF. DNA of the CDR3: TGTGCCACCAGCAGAGGGGGAGGGAGCGCCCCCCTCCACTTT.

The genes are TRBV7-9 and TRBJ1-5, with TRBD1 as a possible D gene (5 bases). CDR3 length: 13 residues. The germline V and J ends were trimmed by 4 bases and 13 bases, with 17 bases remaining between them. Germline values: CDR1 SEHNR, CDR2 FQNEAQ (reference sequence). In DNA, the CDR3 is TGTGCCAGCAGCTCGGACCCGCGCCGGACACAGCATTTT. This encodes CASSSDPRRTQHF.

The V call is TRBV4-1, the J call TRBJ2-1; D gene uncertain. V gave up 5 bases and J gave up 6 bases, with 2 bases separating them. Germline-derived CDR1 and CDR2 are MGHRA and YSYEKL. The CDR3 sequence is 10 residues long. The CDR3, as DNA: TGCGCCAGCAGCGGCAATGAGCAGTTCTTC. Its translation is CASSGNEQFF.

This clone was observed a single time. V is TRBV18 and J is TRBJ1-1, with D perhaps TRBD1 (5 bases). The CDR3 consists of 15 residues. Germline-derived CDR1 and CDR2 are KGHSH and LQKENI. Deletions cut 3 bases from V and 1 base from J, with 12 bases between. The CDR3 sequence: CASSPRPGSNTEAFF. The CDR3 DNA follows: TGTGCCAGCTCACCCAGACCAGGGTCGAACACTGAAGCTTTCTTT.

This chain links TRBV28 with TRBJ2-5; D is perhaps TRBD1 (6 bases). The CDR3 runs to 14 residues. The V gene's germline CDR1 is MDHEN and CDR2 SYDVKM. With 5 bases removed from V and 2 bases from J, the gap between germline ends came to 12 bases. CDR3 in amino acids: CASSPGQNQETQYF. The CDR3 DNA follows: TGTGCCAGCAGTCCTGGACAGAATCAAGAGACCCAGTACTTC.

The DNA of the CDR3 is TGTGCCAGCAGCTTGGCCGGACTAGCGGGGCTCACAGATACGCAGTATTTT. This codes for CASSLAGLAGLTDTQYF. The chain joins TRBV7-6 to TRBJ2-3; TRBD2 aligns across 12 bases. V lost 3 bases and J lost 2; bases outside the gene matches: 6. Germline V gene data show CDR1 as SGHVS and CDR2 as FNYEAQ. The CDR3 spans 17 residues.

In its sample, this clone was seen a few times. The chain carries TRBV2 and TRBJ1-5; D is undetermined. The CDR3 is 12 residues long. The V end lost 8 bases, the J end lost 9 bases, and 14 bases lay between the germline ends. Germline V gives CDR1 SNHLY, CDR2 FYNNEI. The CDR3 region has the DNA TGTGCCAGCTCATGGTGGGAGGGGCCCCAGCATTTT. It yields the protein CASSWWEGPQHF.

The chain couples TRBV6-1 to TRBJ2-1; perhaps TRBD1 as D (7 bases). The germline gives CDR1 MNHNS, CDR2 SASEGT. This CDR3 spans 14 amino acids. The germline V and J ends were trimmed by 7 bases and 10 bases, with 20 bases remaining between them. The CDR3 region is CASTRGTVGREQFF. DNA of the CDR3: TGTGCCAGCACCAGGGGGACTGTTGGACGGGAGCAGTTCTTC.

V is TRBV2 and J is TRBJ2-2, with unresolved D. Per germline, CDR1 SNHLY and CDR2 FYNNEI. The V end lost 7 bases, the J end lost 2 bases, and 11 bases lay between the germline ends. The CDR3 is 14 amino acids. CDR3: CASKGSPNTGELFF. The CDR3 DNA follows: TGTGCCAGCAAAGGCTCCCCAAACACCGGGGAGCTGTTTTTT.

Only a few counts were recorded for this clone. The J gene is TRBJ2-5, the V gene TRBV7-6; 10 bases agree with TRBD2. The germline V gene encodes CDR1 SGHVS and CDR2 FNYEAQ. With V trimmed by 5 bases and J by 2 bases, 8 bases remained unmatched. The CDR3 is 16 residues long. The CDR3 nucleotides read TGTGCCAGCAGCCCCTTTCAGCGGGGGGGTCAAGAGACCCAGTACTTC. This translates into CASSPFQRGGQETQYF.